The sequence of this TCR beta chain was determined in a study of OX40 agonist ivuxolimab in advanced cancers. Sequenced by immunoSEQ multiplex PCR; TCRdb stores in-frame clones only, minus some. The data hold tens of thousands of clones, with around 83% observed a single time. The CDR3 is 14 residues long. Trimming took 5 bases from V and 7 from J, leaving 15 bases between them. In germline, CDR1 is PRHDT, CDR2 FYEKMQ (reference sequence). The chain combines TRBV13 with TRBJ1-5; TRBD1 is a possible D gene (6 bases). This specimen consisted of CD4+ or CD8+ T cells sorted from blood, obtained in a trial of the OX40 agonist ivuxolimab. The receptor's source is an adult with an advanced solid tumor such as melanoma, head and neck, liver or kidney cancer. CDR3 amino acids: CASSPGTSRQPQHF. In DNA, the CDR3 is TGTGCCAGCAGCCCGGGGACATCCAGGCAGCCCCAGCATTTT. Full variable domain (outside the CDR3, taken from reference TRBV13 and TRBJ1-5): AAGVIQSPRHLIKEKRETATLKCYPIPRHDTVYWYQQGPGQDPQFLISFYEKMQSDKGSIPDRFSAQQFSDYHSELNMSSLELGDSALYFCASSPGTSRQPQHFGDGTRLSIL.